One sample yielded the 31 T cell receptor beta chains listed below, sequenced in a study of blood T cell repertoires in COVID-19. The assay was immunoSEQ multiplex PCR, and TCRdb's table has in-frame clones only and misses some. The repertoire consists of tens of thousands of clones, with roughly 80% occurring once and the leading ten covering more than 15%. Sequenced: peripheral blood. These receptor sequences come from a woman of 80 years or more with active or convalescent COVID-19.

This clone was seen a handful of times. The rearrangement links TRBV5-1 to TRBJ2-7, with 9 bases aligning to TRBD2. Germline assignment: CDR1 SGHRS and CDR2 YFSETQ. This CDR3 comprises 16 residues. V dropped 4 bases and J dropped 3; count of bases not matched to a gene: 11. The CDR3 coding sequence is TGCGCCAGCAGCCGGGAGACTAGCGGACCCCGCTACGAGCAGTACTTC. It specifies CASSRETSGPRYEQYF.

V usage is TRBV4-3 and J usage is TRBJ1-3; 8 bases match TRBD1. Germline assignment: CDR1 LGHNA and CDR2 YSLEER. The CDR3 covers 15 residues. V lost 1 base to trimming and J lost 2 bases; unmatched junction nucleotides: 1. The CDR3 nucleotides read TGCGCCAGCAGCCAAGTGACAGGGGCTGGAAACACCATATATTTT. This codes for CASSQVTGAGNTIYF.

This clone was found a few times. The V call is TRBV2, the J call TRBJ2-7; TRBD1 might be the D (5 bases). The CDR3 has 13 residues. The germline CDR1 and CDR2 sequences are SNHLY and FYNNEI. Trimming took 4 bases from V and 3 from J, leaving 10 bases between them. The CDR3 spells CASSGGQNYEQYF. The CDR3 region has the DNA TGTGCCAGCAGTGGGGGCCAGAACTACGAGCAGTACTTC.

In regard to this clone: Other DNA sequences in the sample encode the same CDR3. The chain links TRBV12-3 or TRBV12-4 to TRBJ2-5; 7 nucleotides match TRBD1. CDR3 length: 12 amino acids. With V trimmed by 5 bases and J by 3 bases, 0 bases remained unmatched. The CDR3 region is CASSQGEETQYF. For the CDR3, the DNA is TGTGCCAGCAGTCAGGGGGAAGAGACCCAGTACTTC.

The V gene is TRBV7-2, the J gene TRBJ2-2; 8 bases match TRBD2. The CDR3 length is 15 residues. Germline V gene sequence: CDR1 SGHTA, CDR2 FQGNSA. Losses at the gene ends were 4 bases for V and 6 bases for J; bases not matched to a gene: 7. The CDR3 DNA follows: TGTGCCAGCAGCTCCTCGGGGGGGAGTCCCGGGGAGCTGTTTTTT. Translating gives CASSSSGGSPGELFF.

The rearrangement joins TRBV18 to TRBJ1-5; perhaps TRBD1 as D (6 bases). The germline V gene has CDR1 KGHSH and CDR2 LQKENI. V was cut by 1 base and J by 3 bases, with 10 bases left in between. The CDR3 runs 15 residues. The CDR3 region is CASSPRTDPNQPQHF. CDR3 nucleotides: TGTGCCAGCTCACCACGGACAGACCCCAATCAGCCCCAGCATTTT. The full variable domain, its missing parts supplied by reference TRBV18 and TRBJ1-5, is NAGVMQNPRHLVRRRGQEARLRCSPMKGHSHVYWYRQLPEEGLKFMVYLQKENIIDESGMPKERFSAEFPKEGPSILRIQQVVRGDSAAYFCASSPRTDPNQPQHFGDGTRLSIL.

The gene calls are TRBV6-4 and TRBJ1-1; D may be TRBD1 (6 bases). CDR1 is MRHNA, CDR2 SNTAGT, per germline. This CDR3 has 13 residues. V was shortened by 5 bases and J by 1 base, with 8 bases between the two germline ends. Written as DNA, the CDR3 is TGTGCCAGCAGTACGGACAGGAACACTGAAGCTTTCTTT. The encoded protein is CASSTDRNTEAFF.

J is TRBJ1-2 and V is TRBV6-1; TRBD1 might be the D (6 bases). Germline assignment: CDR1 MNHNS and CDR2 SASEGT. The CDR3 has 14 amino acids. Trimming took off 0 bases at V and 7 bases at J, with 12 bases between the two ends. The CDR3 reads CASSEARGALGYTF. For the CDR3, the DNA is TGTGCCAGCAGTGAAGCGCGGGGGGCGCTTGGCTACACCTTC.

The rearrangement joins TRBV3-1 (or the pseudogene TRBV3-2) to TRBJ2-1; the match to TRBD2 covers 8 bases. J lost 0 bases, V lost 0 bases, and 10 bases had no gene match. This CDR3 comprises 19 residues. The germline V gene encodes CDR1 LGHDT and CDR2 YNNKEL (reference sequence). CDR3 sequence reads: CASSQDLIGGGTSYNEQFF. CDR3 DNA: TGTGCCAGCAGCCAAGATCTTATTGGCGGGGGGACCTCCTACAATGAGCAGTTCTTC.

This clone is a singleton in its sample. The genes are TRBV3-1 (or the pseudogene TRBV3-2) and TRBJ2-3, with 11 bases that match TRBD2. The CDR3 is 18 residues long. With 1 base clipped from V and 1 base from J, the junction kept 7 bases outside the gene matches. Looked up from germline, CDR1 is LGHDT and CDR2 is YNNKEL (reference sequence). The CDR3 DNA sequence: TGTGCCAGCAGCCAAGGGGACCCGGGACTAGCGGGCACAGATACGCAGTATTTT. The encoded protein is CASSQGDPGLAGTDTQYF.

This chain connects TRBV2 to TRBJ2-3, with 9 bases identical to TRBD1. CDR1 is SNHLY, CDR2 FYNNEI, per germline. V lost 8 bases and J lost 8; bases outside the gene matches: 11. The length of the CDR3 is 14 residues. CDR3 amino acids: CASEGTGGSVTQYF. In DNA, the CDR3 is TGTGCCAGCGAGGGAACAGGGGGCTCCGTTACGCAGTATTTT.

J is TRBJ1-1 and V is TRBV29-1; no clear D. The CDR3 has 11 residues. In germline, CDR1 is SQVTM, CDR2 ANQGSEA. V was shortened by 0 bases and J by 4 bases, with 3 bases between the two germline ends. Here the CDR3 reads CSVEDSTEAFF. In DNA, the CDR3 is TGCAGCGTTGAAGATAGCACTGAAGCTTTCTTT.

This chain links TRBV19 with TRBJ1-3; D ambiguous. The CDR3 contains 16 residues. Germline V CDR1 and CDR2: LNHDA, SQIVND (reference sequence). V gave up 1 base and J gave up 0 bases, with 10 bases separating them. The CDR3 DNA is TGTGCCAGTAGTATAGCTTCAGATTACTCTGGAAACACCATATATTTT. It yields the protein CASSIASDYSGNTIYF.

The CDR3 is CATRAGGSGTDTQYF. CDR3 nucleotides: TGTGCCACCAGAGCGGGAGGGTCCGGCACAGATACGCAGTATTTT. This rearrangement joins TRBV19 to TRBJ2-3; 10 positions match TRBD2. With 10 bases clipped from V and 1 base from J, the junction kept 8 bases outside the gene matches. The CDR3 contains 15 residues. Germline CDR1 is LNHDA and CDR2 is SQIVND (reference sequence).

The chain recombines TRBV11-2 with TRBJ1-1, with D perhaps matching TRBD1 (5 bases). The CDR3 is made up of 14 amino acids. Trimming shortened V by 1 base and J by 3 bases, and 9 bases separated the two germline ends. Germline V gives CDR1 SGHAT, CDR2 FQNNGV. CDR3 coding DNA: TGTGCCAGCAGCTTAGGGGCGGGGCACACTGAAGCTTTCTTT. Translated: CASSLGAGHTEAFF.

The chain has TRBV6-2 or TRBV6-3 and TRBJ2-3; the match to TRBD2 covers 10 bases. V lost 5 bases and J lost 2; bases outside the gene matches: 4. The CDR3 is 15 amino acids. Per the germline V gene, CDR1 is MNHEY and CDR2 is SVGEGT. The CDR3 region is CASSRAGGPTDTQYF. The CDR3 DNA sequence: TGTGCCAGCAGTAGAGCGGGGGGGCCCACAGATACGCAGTATTTT.

J is TRBJ2-3 and V is TRBV20-1, with TRBD2 identical over 12 bases. The CDR3 is 16 residues long. The V gene end was trimmed by 3 bases and the J gene end by 5 bases; junction bases not matched to a gene: 9. CDR1 DFQATT and CDR2 SNEGSKA come from the germline V gene (reference sequence). For the CDR3, the DNA is TGCAGTGCTAGTAACAGACTAGCGGGAGCGAAAGATACGCAGTATTTT. This sequence encodes CSASNRLAGAKDTQYF.

The chain uses TRBV27 and TRBJ2-5; TRBD2 matches at 11 bases. CDR3 length equals 16 residues. The germline V gene encodes CDR1 MNHEY and CDR2 SMNVEV (reference sequence). J lost 5 bases, V lost 5 bases, and 10 bases had no gene match. CDR3 amino acids: CASSRRTSGYSETQYF. The CDR3 DNA reads TGTGCCAGCAGTCGCAGGACTAGCGGGTATAGCGAGACCCAGTACTTC.

The chain is built from TRBV3-1 (or the pseudogene TRBV3-2) and TRBJ2-7, with D perhaps TRBD2 (5 bases). Germline V gene lookup returns CDR1 LGHDT and CDR2 YNNKEL (reference sequence). The CDR3 contains 15 residues. V lost 1 base and J 1 base, leaving 11 bases between the germline ends. CDR3 in amino acids: CASSQAASWSYEQYF. The DNA of the CDR3 is TGTGCCAGCAGCCAAGCGGCTAGCTGGTCCTACGAGCAGTACTTC.

V gene TRBV19 combines with J gene TRBJ2-1; 7 nucleotides line up with TRBD1. The germline gives CDR1 LNHDA, CDR2 SQIVND (reference sequence). The CDR3 extends over 14 amino acids. Losses at the gene ends were 10 bases for V and 6 bases for J; bases not matched to a gene: 12. CDR3 nucleotides: TGTGCCACCGCGCAGGGGGATGCCTCCAATGAGCAGTTCTTC. Translating it yields CATAQGDASNEQFF.

The rearrangement links TRBV9 to TRBJ2-3; D remains unclear. Trimming pared 4 bases from V and 0 bases from J, leaving 12 bases between. The CDR3 is 15 amino acids. The V gene's germline CDR1 is SGDLS and CDR2 YYNGEE. The chain's CDR3 is CASSPRSRSTDTQYF. The CDR3 nucleotides read TGTGCCAGCAGCCCTCGGTCTAGAAGCACAGATACGCAGTATTTT.

CDR3 coding DNA: TGTGCCAGCAGTTCTACTCCCGGGACAGGGGGCGCGGGGTCTGGGGCCAACGTCCTGACTTTC. It specifies CASSSTPGTGGAGSGANVLTF. The chain combines TRBV28 with TRBJ2-6, with TRBD1 matching over 12 bases. The J segment lost 1 base and the V segment lost 4 bases, leaving 14 bases of the junction unmatched. This CDR3 has 21 amino acids. The V gene's germline CDR1 is MDHEN and CDR2 SYDVKM.

This chain connects TRBV24-1 to TRBJ2-2, with 12 bases aligning to TRBD2. V trimming: 2 bases; J trimming: 5 bases; junction bases outside the gene matches: 8. This CDR3 contains 18 residues. Germline assignment: CDR1 KGHDR and CDR2 SFDVKD. CDR3 amino acids: CATSDYASGRARTGELFF. DNA for the CDR3: TGTGCCACCAGTGATTATGCTAGCGGGAGGGCCAGGACCGGGGAGCTGTTTTTT.

This chain uses TRBV2 with TRBJ1-5; D unresolved. Germline-derived CDR1 and CDR2 are SNHLY and FYNNEI. Trimming removed 1 base from V and 4 bases from J, with 8 bases in between. This CDR3 is built from 14 residues. The CDR3 DNA sequence: TGTGCCAGCAGTGAAGGGGCAGTAAATCAGCCCCAGCATTTT. It yields the protein CASSEGAVNQPQHF.

The chain carries TRBV4-3 and TRBJ1-6; D is undetermined. Germline lookup yields CDR1 LGHNA and CDR2 YSLEER. V was trimmed by 0 bases and J by 0 bases, leaving 9 bases between them. This CDR3 is 17 amino acids long. CDR3 coding DNA: TGCGCCAGCAGCCAAGAGTACCTGAGCTCCTATAATTCACCCCTCCACTTT. Amino acids: CASSQEYLSSYNSPLHF.

The gene calls are TRBV7-9 and TRBJ2-7; D is unresolved. V lost 4 bases and J lost 6, with 10 bases in between. This CDR3 has 12 residues. Germline CDR1 reads SEHNR; CDR2 reads FQNEAQ (reference sequence). CDR3 nucleotides: TGTGCCAGCAGCTCCTCAGCGTTCGAGCAGTACTTC. Encoded protein: CASSSSAFEQYF.

This clone was seen more than once but under ten times. The J gene is TRBJ2-1, the V gene TRBV18, with 10 bases lining up with TRBD2. CDR1 and CDR2 (germline): KGHSH, LQKENI. This CDR3 region has 15 residues. V dropped 5 bases and J dropped 1; count of bases not matched to a gene: 2. The CDR3 DNA sequence: TGTGCCAGCTCAGAACTAGCGGGGTCCTACAATGAGCAGTTCTTC. Amino acids: CASSELAGSYNEQFF.

V usage is TRBV7-2 and J usage is TRBJ2-5; possibly TRBD2 for D (6 bases). Germline V gene lookup returns CDR1 SGHTA and CDR2 FQGNSA. The V end was cut by 3 bases, the J end by 5 bases, with 7 bases between. The CDR3 sequence is 12 residues long. The CDR3, as DNA: TGTGCCAGCAGCTTTGCGGGGGAGACCCAGTACTTC. It yields the protein CASSFAGETQYF.

The chain is built from TRBV14 and TRBJ2-5, with TRBD1 matching over 8 bases. After removal of 4 bases from V and 4 bases from J, the junction contained 2 bases not matched to a gene. This CDR3 comprises 13 residues. Germline CDR1 reads SGHDN; CDR2 reads FVKESK. DNA of the CDR3: TGTGCCAGCAGCCGCGGGACAGGAGAGACCCAGTACTTC. Translation: CASSRGTGETQYF.

This chain joins TRBV4-3 and TRBJ1-4; D remains unclear. Germline V gives CDR1 LGHNA, CDR2 YSLEER. The CDR3 extends over 14 amino acids. V shed 5 bases and J shed 7 bases, with 14 bases lying between them. The CDR3 is CASSAQAYGEKLFF. CDR3 nucleotide sequence: TGCGCCAGCAGCGCCCAGGCATACGGTGAAAAACTGTTTTTT.

This chain links TRBV7-6 with TRBJ2-7; D gene unclear. The CDR3 totals 16 residues. The V gene lost 1 base and the J gene lost 2 bases, with 15 bases spanning the gap. Germline-derived CDR1 and CDR2 are SGHVS and FNYEAQ. The CDR3 region is CASSLGPHPSTYEQYF. The CDR3 nucleotides are TGTGCCAGCAGCTTAGGGCCGCACCCTTCCACCTACGAGCAGTACTTC.